The 25 T cell receptor beta chains in this list originate from one sample, sequenced in a study of ipilimumab plus nivolumab after autologous stem cell transplantation. The repertoire was sequenced with immunoSEQ multiplex PCR; TCRdb's copy has only in-frame clones and lacks some. Altogether 35,000 to 50,000 clones are present, over 75% being singletons, with the ten largest covering less than 0.95%. Sequencing used PBMCs, obtained in a trial of ipilimumab plus nivolumab as post-transplant consolidation. The receptors stem from a male donor with multiple myeloma.

The chain joins TRBV7-9 to TRBJ1-4; 8 bases agree with TRBD1. J was trimmed by 7 bases and V by 5 bases; bases with no gene match: 9. The CDR3 runs 15 residues. Germline lookup yields CDR1 SEHNR and CDR2 FQNEAQ (reference sequence). The CDR3 here is CASSPTGQVGEKLFF. CDR3 nucleotide sequence: TGTGCCAGCAGCCCCACGGGACAGGTCGGTGAAAAACTGTTTTTT.

The chain couples TRBV18 to TRBJ2-6; 10 bases line up with TRBD1. Germline CDR1 and CDR2: KGHSH and LQKENI. V shed 6 bases and J 0 bases; nucleotides not matched to a gene: 8. The CDR3 is made up of 18 amino acids. CDR3 in amino acids: CASSLVGQGSSGANVLTF. The CDR3 coding sequence is TGTGCCAGCTCCCTGGTGGGACAGGGGTCCTCTGGGGCCAACGTCCTGACTTTC.

The CDR3 bases are TGTGCCAGCAGGGGACTAGTTGCTCGAGAGACCCAGTACTTC. It codes for CASRGLVARETQYF. The chain has TRBV2 and TRBJ2-5, with 8 bases lining up with TRBD2. With 6 bases clipped from V and 4 bases from J, the junction kept 7 bases outside the gene matches. Germline V lookup: CDR1 SNHLY, CDR2 FYNNEI. The CDR3 runs 14 residues.

Only a few counts were recorded for this clone. The CDR3 is CSVGRDSYQPQHF. In nucleotides, the CDR3 is TGCAGCGTTGGCCGGGACAGTTATCAGCCCCAGCATTTT. The J gene is TRBJ1-5, the V gene TRBV29-1, with 7 bases matching TRBD1. V lost 4 bases, J lost 5 bases, and 5 bases stayed unmatched. This CDR3 comprises 13 residues. Looked up from germline, CDR1 is SQVTM and CDR2 is ANQGSEA.

This chain uses TRBV5-4 with TRBJ1-3, with D possibly matching TRBD1 (5 bases). CDR1 and CDR2 from the germline V gene are SGHNT and YYREEE (reference sequence). Trimming removed 0 bases from V and 4 bases from J, with 14 bases in between. There are 16 residues in the CDR3. The CDR3 bases are TGTGCCAGCAGCTTGGCGTCAGGGTTAGGAGGAAACACCATATATTTT. This encodes CASSLASGLGGNTIYF.

This chain connects TRBV11-2 to TRBJ1-1, with D uncertain. This CDR3 comprises 15 residues. Trimming shortened V by 4 bases and J by 1 base, and 13 bases separated the two germline ends. Germline V gene lookup returns CDR1 SGHAT and CDR2 FQNNGV. CDR3 DNA: TGTGCCAGCAGCTCATCGAGCGATGGGAACACTGAAGCTTTCTTT. Translated, it gives CASSSSSDGNTEAFF.

This sequence joins TRBV11-3 and TRBJ2-1, with D hard to call. Germline V lookup: CDR1 SGHNT, CDR2 YENEEA. Trimming shortened V by 4 bases and J by 6 bases, and 10 bases separated the two germline ends. The CDR3 loop spans 13 amino acids. CDR3 region: CASSSAWGNEQFF. The CDR3 DNA follows: TGTGCCAGCAGCTCCGCCTGGGGCAATGAGCAGTTCTTC.

This clone was counted once. The chain uses TRBV6-5 and TRBJ1-1; D is possibly TRBD1 (5 bases). Germline CDR1 is MNHEY and CDR2 is SVGAGI. The ends were cut back, 2 bases at V and 4 bases at J, with 14 bases in the middle. CDR3 size: 15 residues. CDR3 sequence reads: CASSYTRGIGTEAFF. The CDR3 region has the DNA TGTGCCAGCAGTTACACCCGGGGGATTGGCACTGAAGCTTTCTTT.

V gene TRBV28 combines with J gene TRBJ2-2; possibly TRBD2 for D (5 bases). Trimming took 5 bases from V and 1 from J, leaving 11 bases between them. The germline gives CDR1 MDHEN, CDR2 SYDVKM. The CDR3 contains 15 residues. The CDR3 region is CASSPYRGNTGELFF. CDR3 DNA sequence: TGTGCCAGCAGTCCCTATCGGGGGAACACCGGGGAGCTGTTTTTT.

This chain uses TRBV7-3 with TRBJ1-2; no firm D call. The germline V and J ends were trimmed by 6 bases and 0 bases, with 8 bases remaining between them. The CDR3 is 13 amino acids. Germline values: CDR1 SGHTA, CDR2 FQGTGA. CDR3 sequence reads: CASSLTTNYGYTF. Written as DNA, the CDR3 is TGTGCCAGCAGTCTGACAACTAACTATGGCTACACCTTC.

The chain employs TRBV28 and TRBJ1-1; D not certain. Germline lookup yields CDR1 MDHEN and CDR2 SYDVKM. This CDR3 has 12 residues. The germline V and J ends were trimmed by 9 bases and 4 bases, with 12 bases remaining between them. The CDR3 protein is CASTEVGTEAFF. DNA of the CDR3: TGTGCCAGTACGGAGGTGGGCACTGAAGCTTTCTTT.

The J gene is TRBJ2-7, the V gene TRBV2; 10 bases align to TRBD2. Germline CDR1 SNHLY, CDR2 FYNNEI. Trimming cost V 6 bases and J 6 bases; bases outside gene matches: 8. This CDR3 is built from 14 residues. The CDR3 DNA is TGTGCCAGCAGCGCCAGCGGGAGGGCTTCCGAGCAGTACTTC. Translation: CASSASGRASEQYF.

V gene TRBV5-1 combines with J gene TRBJ1-5; no clear D. This CDR3 spans 14 amino acids. The V and J ends lost 5 bases and 5 bases respectively, with 14 bases between them. The germline V gene has CDR1 SGHRS and CDR2 YFSETQ. The CDR3 is CASRVGVLDQPQHF. The CDR3 DNA is TGCGCCAGCAGGGTTGGGGTCCTCGATCAGCCCCAGCATTTT.

This rearrangement joins TRBV6-5 to TRBJ1-5, with 7 nucleotides matching TRBD1. CDR3 size: 13 residues. Trimming at V came to 6 bases and at J to 3 bases, leaving 2 bases not matched to a gene. The germline CDR1 and CDR2 sequences are MNHEY and SVGAGI. The CDR3 here is CASRGQINQPQHF. The CDR3 coding sequence is TGTGCCAGCAGGGGACAGATCAATCAGCCCCAGCATTTT.

The CDR3 here is CASSSSGIQPQHF. The CDR3 DNA follows: TGTGCCAGTAGTTCAAGTGGGATTCAGCCCCAGCATTTT. The chain combines TRBV19 with TRBJ1-5; D not resolved. This CDR3 has 13 amino acids. Trimming took off 5 bases at V and 6 bases at J, with 11 bases between the two ends. Germline loops: CDR1 LNHDA, CDR2 SQIVND (reference sequence).

In this sample, this clone turned up once. As DNA, the CDR3 is TGTGCCTGGGGGACAGGTCCCTACGAGCAGTACTTC. It codes for CAWGTGPYEQYF. The genes are TRBV30 and TRBJ2-7, with TRBD1 matching over 8 bases. Germline values: CDR1 GTSNPN, CDR2 SVGIG (reference sequence). CDR3 length: 12 residues. V lost 5 bases and J lost 2; bases outside the gene matches: 2.

This clone was picked up one time. This chain links TRBV18 with TRBJ1-1, with 12 nucleotides matching TRBD1. The CDR3 has 16 amino acids. Unmatched junction bases numbered 16, after V lost 6 bases and J lost 11 bases. From germline, CDR1 is KGHSH and CDR2 LQKENI. CDR3: CASSPSGTGGRRSAFF. CDR3 in DNA: TGTGCCAGCTCTCCTTCCGGGACAGGGGGCCGGAGGAGTGCTTTCTTT.

The rearrangement uses TRBV27 and TRBJ1-3; a possible D gene is TRBD1 (5 bases). With 6 bases removed from V and 0 bases from J, the gap between germline ends came to 12 bases. Looked up from germline, CDR1 is MNHEY and CDR2 is SMNVEV (reference sequence). CDR3 length equals 15 residues. CDR3: CASRAGHYSGNTIYF. CDR3 bases: TGTGCCAGCAGAGCCGGACACTACTCTGGAAACACCATATATTTT.

CDR3: CASSPTLDGAFF. Here the CDR3 DNA reads TGTGCCAGCAGTCCTACACTGGACGGAGCTTTCTTT. The V call is TRBV6-1, the J call TRBJ1-1, with unresolved D. This CDR3 contains 12 residues. Looked up from germline, CDR1 is MNHNS and CDR2 is SASEGT. The ends were cut back, 5 bases at V and 10 bases at J, with 14 bases in the middle.

The V call is TRBV19, the J call TRBJ2-1; 10 nucleotides match TRBD2. In germline, CDR1 is LNHDA, CDR2 SQIVND (reference sequence). V lost 0 bases, J lost 4 bases, and 3 bases stayed unmatched. The CDR3 has 16 amino acids. The CDR3 DNA sequence: TGTGCCAGTAGTATAGAAGCTAGCGGGAGTTACAATGAGCAGTTCTTC. It specifies CASSIEASGSYNEQFF.

This clone was detected once. This chain links TRBV6-5 with TRBJ2-7, with TRBD1 matching 7 bases. Germline trimming cut 2 bases from V and 0 bases from J; bases unmatched to any gene: 7. The CDR3 sequence is 16 residues long. From germline, CDR1 is MNHEY and CDR2 SVGAGI. CDR3 bases: TGTGCCAGCAGTTACCATCAGGGGGTGGGCTCCTACGAGCAGTACTTC. Translation: CASSYHQGVGSYEQYF.

The V gene is TRBV6-1, the J gene TRBJ2-7; perhaps TRBD2 as D (6 bases). The length of the CDR3 is 15 residues. V was shortened by 3 bases and J by 9 bases, with 21 bases between the two germline ends. Germline V gene lookup returns CDR1 MNHNS and CDR2 SASEGT. The CDR3 loop is CASSDWREVYEWQYF. The CDR3 DNA reads TGTGCCAGCAGTGATTGGAGGGAAGTCTACGAGTGGCAGTACTTC.

Here the CDR3 DNA reads TGTGCCAGCAGCCAAGATCCTAGCGGGGATGAGCAGTTCTTC. Residues: CASSQDPSGDEQFF. The J gene is TRBJ2-1, the V gene TRBV4-2, with 9 bases lining up with TRBD2. CDR1 is LGHNA and CDR2 is YNFKEQ in the germline V gene. The junction had 2 bases not matched to a gene; V was cut back by 0 bases and J by 8 bases. The CDR3 spans 14 residues.

This rearrangement joins TRBV19 to TRBJ2-7; D ambiguous. CDR1 and CDR2 from the germline V gene are LNHDA and SQIVND (reference sequence). With 5 bases removed from V and 1 base from J, the gap between germline ends came to 15 bases. The CDR3 loop spans 15 amino acids. CDR3 in DNA: TGTGCCAGTAGTCTCCTGCTAGGGCCTTCCTACGAGCAGTACTTC. Translated: CASSLLLGPSYEQYF. Full variable domain (missing parts from reference TRBV19 and TRBJ2-7): DGGITQSPKYLFRKEGQNVTLSCEQNLNHDAMYWYRQDPGQGLRLIYYSQIVNDFQKGDIAEGYSVSREKKESFPLTVTSAQKNPTAFYLCASSLLLGPSYEQYFGPGTRLTVT.

J is TRBJ2-7 and V is TRBV5-4; 9 nucleotides line up with TRBD2. This CDR3 is built from 15 residues. The germline CDR1 and CDR2 sequences are SGHNT and YYREEE (reference sequence). Trimming took 2 bases from V and 2 from J; bases not matched to a gene: 5. The CDR3 spells CASSFPSGETYEQYF. In DNA form, the CDR3 reads TGTGCCAGCAGCTTTCCTAGCGGGGAGACCTACGAGCAGTACTTC.